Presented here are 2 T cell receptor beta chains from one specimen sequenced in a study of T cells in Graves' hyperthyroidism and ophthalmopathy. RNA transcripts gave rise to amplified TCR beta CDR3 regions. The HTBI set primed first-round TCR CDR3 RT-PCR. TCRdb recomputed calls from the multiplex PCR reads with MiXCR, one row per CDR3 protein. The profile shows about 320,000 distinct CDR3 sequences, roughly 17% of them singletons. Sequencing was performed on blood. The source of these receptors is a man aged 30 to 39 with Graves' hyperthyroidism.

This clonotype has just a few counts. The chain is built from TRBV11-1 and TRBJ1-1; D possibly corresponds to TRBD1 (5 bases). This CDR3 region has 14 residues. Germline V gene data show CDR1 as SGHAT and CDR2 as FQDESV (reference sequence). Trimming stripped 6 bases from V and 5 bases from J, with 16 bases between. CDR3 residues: CASRTERGLTEAFF. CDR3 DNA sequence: TGTGCCAGCAGGACGGAGAGGGGACTTACTGAAGCTTTCTTT.

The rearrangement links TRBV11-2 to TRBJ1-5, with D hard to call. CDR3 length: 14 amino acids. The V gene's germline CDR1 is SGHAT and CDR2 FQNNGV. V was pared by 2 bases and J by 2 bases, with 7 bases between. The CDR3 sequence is CASSLSTGNQPQHF. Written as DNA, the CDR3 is TGTGCCAGCAGCTTAAGTACAGGCAATCAGCCCCAGCATTTT.